This TCR beta chain is drawn from a study of regulatory T cells in long-lasting Graves disease. On this clonotype: A much larger clone lies a single base off, so this may be a read error.

The ends were cut back, 6 bases at V and 13 bases at J, with 22 bases in the middle. CDR3 length: 14 amino acids. Germline lookup yields CDR1 MDHEN and CDR2 SYDVKM. Construction of the TCR beta libraries employed iRepertoire HTBI primers in conjunction with Arm-PCR of CDR3 regions. TCRdb passed the multiplex PCR reads through MiXCR, listing each CDR3 protein once. The data contain some 500,000 distinct CDR3 sequences, more than 15% of them singletons. Time point in this sample: newly diagnosed GD, antithyroid drugs for less than 3 months. With RNA extracted from PBMCs as input, the TCR library was made. This sample also appeared in a second study, on T cells in Graves' hyperthyroidism and ophthalmopathy. That publication notes: Clinical symptoms, serum thyroxine, TRAb, thyroid ultrasound and orbital computed tomography informed diagnoses. Ophthalmopathy was identified by the model a median approximately 6.4 months ahead of onset.

Sample: peripheral blood mononuclear cells (PBMCs), taken at new diagnosis, from a patient treated with antithyroid drugs. The clonotype was recovered from a woman aged 40-60 years with Graves disease. The chain links TRBV28 to TRBJ2-4; the D is unclear. CDR3 coding DNA: TGTGCCAGCAGCCGTCCCCTCGCCTACAATGAGCAGTACTTC. This translates into CASSRPLAYNEQYF.